This TCR beta chain derives from a study of shared clonotypes between healthy human individuals. A deep-level run was used for the assay. Sequencing was performed with immunoSEQ multiplex PCR; in TCRdb, only in-frame clones are kept and a portion is missing. The sample contains roughly 1.4 million clones, approximately 98.5% of which appear only once. Germline-derived CDR1 and CDR2 are SGHNT and YYREEE (reference sequence). V was pared by 4 bases and J by 3 bases, with 3 bases of the junction left unmatched. CDR3 length: 16 residues. The sample was naive CD4+ T cells sorted from blood. The sample's subset: CD45RA+ positively selected. The chain combines TRBV5-4 with TRBJ2-1; 14 bases line up with TRBD2. This receptor was obtained from a man aged 25-40 years in good health. For the CDR3, the DNA is TGTGCCAGCAGCCACGGGACTAGCGGGAGCTACAATGAGCAGTTCTTC. It is translated as CASSHGTSGSYNEQFF.